Listed below are T cell receptor beta chains from one sample, sequenced in a study of OX40 agonist ivuxolimab in advanced cancers. The data were produced by immunoSEQ multiplex PCR, yet TCRdb's version contains in-frame clones alone and is incomplete. The sample records 90,000 or so clones, 80% to 90% being singletons. The sample here was CD4+ or CD8+ T cells sorted from blood, taken in a trial of the OX40 agonist ivuxolimab. Receptors originate from an adult with an advanced solid tumor such as melanoma, head and neck, liver or kidney cancer. Each CDR3 is given with its conserved first and last residue. The D gene is left open where the match is weak. Size is stated for part of the rows, as once, few or many counts, or as a class when the clone is expanded.

J | D | size | V | CDR3 | DNA
TRBJ2-7 | NA | NA | TRBV5-6 | CASSLDRAHYEQYF | TGTGCCAGCAGCTTGGACAGAGCCCATTACGAGCAGTACTTC
TRBJ2-7 | TRBD1 | NA | TRBV5-1 | CASSADRPSGEQYF | TGCGCCAGCAGCGCGGACAGGCCCTCCGGCGAGCAGTACTTC
TRBJ2-7 | TRBD1 | once | TRBV14 | CASSQDLRQGAVEQYF | TGTGCCAGCAGCCAAGATCTGCGACAGGGGGCGGTCGAGCAGTACTTC
TRBJ1-1 | NA | NA | TRBV6-4 | CASSPRGGDTEAFF | TGTGCCAGCAGTCCCAGGGGTGGGGACACTGAAGCTTTCTTT
TRBJ1-1 | NA | few | TRBV5-8 | CASSGWTEAFF | TGTGCCAGCAGCGGGTGGACTGAAGCTTTCTTT
TRBJ2-2 | TRBD2 | NA | TRBV15 | CATSSRGGTGELFF | TGTGCCACCAGCTCCCGGGGGGGCACCGGGGAGCTGTTTTTT
TRBJ2-7 | NA | NA | TRBV7-2 | CASSLRQASGEQYF | TGTGCCAGCAGCTTACGGCAAGCCTCAGGCGAGCAGTACTTC
TRBJ2-2 | NA | NA | TRBV5-1 | CASSLRGDTGELFF | TGCGCCAGCAGCCTAAGGGGGGACACCGGGGAGCTGTTTTTT
TRBJ2-2 | TRBD2 | NA | TRBV19 | CASSIGPSGSHKAGELFF | TGTGCCAGTAGTATAGGGCCTAGCGGGAGCCATAAGGCCGGGGAGCTGTTTTTT
TRBJ1-2 | NA | NA | TRBV4-1 | CASSQVGRREGGYTF | TGCGCCAGCAGCCAAGTAGGCCGGCGCGAGGGGGGCTACACCTTC
TRBJ1-4 | NA | NA | TRBV5-1 | CASSPEGRGPGEKLFF | TGCGCCAGCAGCCCCGAGGGTAGGGGACCCGGTGAAAAACTGTTTTTT
TRBJ2-1 | NA | few | TRBV5-8 | CASSRMDIGGYDNEQFF | TGTGCCAGCAGCCGGATGGATATCGGGGGATATGACAATGAGCAGTTCTTC
TRBJ2-2 | TRBD1 | NA | TRBV29-1 | CSAADRGSAGELFF | TGCAGCGCAGCGGACAGGGGGAGCGCCGGGGAGCTGTTTTTT
TRBJ1-6 | NA | NA | TRBV7-3 | CASSFGTTYNSPLHF | TGTGCCAGCAGCTTCGGGACAACCTATAATTCACCCCTCCACTTT
TRBJ2-5 | TRBD2 | NA | TRBV11-2 | CASSRSGRGETQYF | TGTGCCAGCAGCCGTAGCGGGAGGGGAGAGACCCAGTACTTC
TRBJ1-2 | NA | NA | TRBV5-1 | CASSLAQGTYGYTF | TGCGCCAGCAGCTTGGCCCAGGGCACCTATGGCTACACCTTC
TRBJ2-5 | TRBD1 | NA | TRBV11-2 | CASSRGQLQETQYF | TGTGCCAGCAGCCGGGGACAGCTCCAAGAGACCCAGTACTTC
TRBJ2-2 | TRBD2 | NA | TRBV27 | CASTRLAENTGELFF | TGTGCCAGCACCCGACTAGCGGAAAACACCGGGGAGCTGTTTTTT
TRBJ1-1 | NA | NA | TRBV6-1 | CASSEGSGLPATEAFF | TGTGCCAGCAGTGAAGGGTCAGGCCTCCCGGCGACTGAAGCTTTCTTT
TRBJ1-4 | TRBD1 | NA | TRBV9 | CASSDQTGGNEKLFF | TGTGCCAGCAGCGACCAGACAGGGGGTAATGAAAAACTGTTTTTT
TRBJ2-1 | NA | NA | TRBV28 | CASSSSINEQFF | TGTGCCAGCAGTTCTAGCATCAATGAGCAGTTCTTC
TRBJ2-2 | NA | NA | TRBV4-2 | CASSPDGRNTGELFF | TGTGCCAGCAGCCCGGACGGAAGGAACACCGGGGAGCTGTTTTTT
TRBJ2-1 | TRBD2 | NA | TRBV19 | CASSGGYYNEQFF | TGTGCCTCTAGCGGGGGGTACTACAATGAGCAGTTCTTC
TRBJ2-1 | NA | NA | TRBV7-9 | CASSPQRGGQIYNEQFF | TGTGCCAGCAGCCCCCAACGGGGGGGACAGATTTACAATGAGCAGTTCTTC
TRBJ1-1 | NA | NA | TRBV7-8 | CASSRVAGSTEAFF | TGTGCCAGCAGCCGGGTCGCGGGAAGCACTGAAGCTTTCTTT
TRBJ2-1 | NA | NA | TRBV4-3 | CASSHEGLYNEQFF | TGCGCCAGCAGCCATGAGGGGCTCTACAATGAGCAGTTCTTC
TRBJ1-1 | TRBD1 | NA | TRBV18 | CASSPDRDTEAFF | TGTGCCAGCTCACCGGACAGGGACACTGAAGCTTTCTTT
TRBJ2-5 | NA | NA | TRBV18 | CASSPTAQETQYF | TGTGCCAGCTCACCAACGGCCCAAGAGACCCAGTACTTC
TRBJ2-4 | NA | NA | TRBV11-2 | CASSRSGGAKNIQYF | TGTGCCAGCAGCCGGTCGGGTGGGGCCAAAAACATTCAGTACTTC